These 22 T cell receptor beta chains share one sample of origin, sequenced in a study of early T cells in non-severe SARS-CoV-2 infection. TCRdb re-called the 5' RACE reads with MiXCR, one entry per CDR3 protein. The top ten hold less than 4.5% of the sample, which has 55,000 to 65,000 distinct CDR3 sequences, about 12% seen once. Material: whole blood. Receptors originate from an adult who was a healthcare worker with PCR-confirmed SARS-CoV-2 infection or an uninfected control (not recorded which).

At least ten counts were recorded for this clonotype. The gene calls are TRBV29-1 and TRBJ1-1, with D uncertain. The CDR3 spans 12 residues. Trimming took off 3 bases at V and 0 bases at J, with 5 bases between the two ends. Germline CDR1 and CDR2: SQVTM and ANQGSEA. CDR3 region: CSVDLMNTEAFF. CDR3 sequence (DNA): TGCAGCGTTGATCTCATGAACACTGAAGCTTTCTTT.

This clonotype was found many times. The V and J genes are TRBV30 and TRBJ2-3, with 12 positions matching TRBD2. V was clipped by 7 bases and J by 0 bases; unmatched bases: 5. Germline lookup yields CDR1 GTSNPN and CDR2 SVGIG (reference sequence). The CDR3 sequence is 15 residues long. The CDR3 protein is CALSTSGGSTDTQYF. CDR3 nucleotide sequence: TGTGCCTTGAGCACTAGCGGGGGGAGCACAGATACGCAGTATTTT.

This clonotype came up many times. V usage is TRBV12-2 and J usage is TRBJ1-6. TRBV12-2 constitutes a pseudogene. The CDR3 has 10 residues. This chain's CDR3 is CARTWSPLHF. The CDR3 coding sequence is TGTGCACGCACGTGGTCACCCCTCCACTTT.

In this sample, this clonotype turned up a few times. CDR3 nucleotide sequence: TGTGCCAGCAGTCAGGGACAGATGGTGGCATACGAGCAGTACTTC. It is translated as CASSQGQMVAYEQYF. The V gene is TRBV2, the J gene TRBJ2-7; the match to TRBD1 covers 7 bases. Germline CDR1 SNHLY, CDR2 FYNNEI. The V gene end was trimmed by 5 bases and the J gene end by 4 bases; junction bases not matched to a gene: 11. The CDR3 contains 15 residues.

DNA for the CDR3: TGTGCCAGCAGTCCACCGCTTACAGGGTTAAGTGGCTACACCTTC. This translates into CASSPPLTGLSGYTF. This chain connects TRBV12-3 or TRBV12-4 to TRBJ1-2, with D perhaps matching TRBD1 (6 bases). Trimming stripped 5 bases from V and 7 bases from J, with 20 bases between. This CDR3 has 15 amino acids.

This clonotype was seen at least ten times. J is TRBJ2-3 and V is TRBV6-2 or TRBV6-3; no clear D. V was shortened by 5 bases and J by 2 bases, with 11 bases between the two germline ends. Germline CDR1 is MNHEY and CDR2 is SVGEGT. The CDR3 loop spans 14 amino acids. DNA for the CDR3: TGTGCCAGCAGTGGGTCCGTCCCCACAGATACGCAGTATTTT. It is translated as CASSGSVPTDTQYF.

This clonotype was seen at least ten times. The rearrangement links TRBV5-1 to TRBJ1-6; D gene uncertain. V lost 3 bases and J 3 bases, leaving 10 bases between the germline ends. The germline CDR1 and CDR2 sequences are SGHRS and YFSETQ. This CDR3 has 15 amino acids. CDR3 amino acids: CASSSGVYYNSPLHF. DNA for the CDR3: TGCGCCAGCAGCTCGGGCGTCTACTATAATTCACCCCTCCACTTT.

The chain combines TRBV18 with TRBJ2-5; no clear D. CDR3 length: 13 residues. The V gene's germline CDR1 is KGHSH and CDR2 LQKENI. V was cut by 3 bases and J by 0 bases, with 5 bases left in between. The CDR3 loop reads CASSPRDQETQYF. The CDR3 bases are TGTGCCAGCTCACCGAGAGACCAAGAGACCCAGTACTTC.

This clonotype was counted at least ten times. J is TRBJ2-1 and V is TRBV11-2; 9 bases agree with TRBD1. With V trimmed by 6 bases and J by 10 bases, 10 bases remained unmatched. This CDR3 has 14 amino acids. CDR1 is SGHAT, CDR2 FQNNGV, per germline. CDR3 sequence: CASRAGTGLDEQFF. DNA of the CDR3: TGTGCCAGCAGGGCCGGGACAGGGTTGGACGAGCAGTTCTTC.

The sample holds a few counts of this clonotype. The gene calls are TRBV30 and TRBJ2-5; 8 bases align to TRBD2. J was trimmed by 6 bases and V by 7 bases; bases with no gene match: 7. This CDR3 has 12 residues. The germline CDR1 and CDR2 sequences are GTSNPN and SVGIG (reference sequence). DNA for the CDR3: TGTGCCTCCCCCGGGGGGGGGAAGACCCAGTACTTC. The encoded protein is CASPGGGKTQYF.

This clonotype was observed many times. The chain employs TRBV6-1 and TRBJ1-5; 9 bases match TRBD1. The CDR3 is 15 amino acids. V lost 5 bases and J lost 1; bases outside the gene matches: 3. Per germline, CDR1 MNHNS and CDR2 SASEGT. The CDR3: CASSTQGASNQPQHF. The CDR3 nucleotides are TGTGCCAGCAGTACACAGGGGGCGAGCAATCAGCCCCAGCATTTT.

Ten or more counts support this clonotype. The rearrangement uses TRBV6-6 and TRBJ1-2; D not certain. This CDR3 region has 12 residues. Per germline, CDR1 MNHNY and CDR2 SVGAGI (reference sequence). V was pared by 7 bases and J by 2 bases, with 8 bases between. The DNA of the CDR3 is TGTGCCAGCACTTGGCAGAACTATGGCTACACCTTC. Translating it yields CASTWQNYGYTF.

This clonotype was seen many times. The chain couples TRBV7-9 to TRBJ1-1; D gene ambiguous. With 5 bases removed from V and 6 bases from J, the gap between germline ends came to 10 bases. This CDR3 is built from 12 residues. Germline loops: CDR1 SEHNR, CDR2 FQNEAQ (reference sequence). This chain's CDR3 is CASSSWVPEAFF. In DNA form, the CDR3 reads TGTGCCAGCAGCAGTTGGGTGCCTGAAGCTTTCTTT.

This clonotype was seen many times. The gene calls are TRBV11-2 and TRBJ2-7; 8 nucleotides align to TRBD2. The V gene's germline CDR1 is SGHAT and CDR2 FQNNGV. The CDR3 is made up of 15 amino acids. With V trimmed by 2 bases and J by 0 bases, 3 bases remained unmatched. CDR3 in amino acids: CASSLTSGDSYEQYF. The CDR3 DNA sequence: TGTGCCAGCAGCTTAACTAGCGGAGACTCCTACGAGCAGTACTTC.

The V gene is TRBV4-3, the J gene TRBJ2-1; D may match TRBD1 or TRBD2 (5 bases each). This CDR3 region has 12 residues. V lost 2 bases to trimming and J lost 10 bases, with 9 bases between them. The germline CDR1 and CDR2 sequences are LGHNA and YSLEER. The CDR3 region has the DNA TGCGCCAGCAGCCAAAATTGGGGGGAGCAGTTCTTC. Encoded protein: CASSQNWGEQFF.

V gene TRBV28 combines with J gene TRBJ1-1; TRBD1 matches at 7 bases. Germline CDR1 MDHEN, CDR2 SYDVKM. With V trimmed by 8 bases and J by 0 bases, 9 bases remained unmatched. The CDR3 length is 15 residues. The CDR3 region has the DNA TGTGCCAGCGGCCCACCGACAGGGATGAACACTGAAGCTTTCTTT. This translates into CASGPPTGMNTEAFF.

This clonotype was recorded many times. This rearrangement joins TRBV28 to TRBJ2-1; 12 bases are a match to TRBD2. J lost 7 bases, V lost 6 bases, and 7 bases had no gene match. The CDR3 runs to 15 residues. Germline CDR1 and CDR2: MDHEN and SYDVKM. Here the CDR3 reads CASSPGLAGNNEQFF. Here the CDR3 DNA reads TGTGCCAGCAGCCCTGGACTAGCGGGAAATAATGAGCAGTTCTTC. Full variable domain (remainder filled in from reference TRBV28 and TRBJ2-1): DVKVTQSSRYLVKRTGEKVFLECVQDMDHENMFWYRQDPGLGLRLIYFSYDVKMKEKGDIPEGYSVSREKKERFSLILESASTNQTSMYLCASSPGLAGNNEQFFGPGTRLTVL.

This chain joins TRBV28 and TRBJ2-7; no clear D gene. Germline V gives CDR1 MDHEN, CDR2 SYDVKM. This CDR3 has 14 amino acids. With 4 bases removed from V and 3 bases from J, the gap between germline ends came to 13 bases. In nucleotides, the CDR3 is TGTGCCAGCAGTTCCCCCCGACAAGTCTACGAGCAGTACTTC. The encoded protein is CASSSPRQVYEQYF. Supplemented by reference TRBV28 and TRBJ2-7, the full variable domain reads DVKVTQSSRYLVKRTGEKVFLECVQDMDHENMFWYRQDPGLGLRLIYFSYDVKMKEKGDIPEGYSVSREKKERFSLILESASTNQTSMYLCASSSPRQVYEQYFGPGTRLTVT.

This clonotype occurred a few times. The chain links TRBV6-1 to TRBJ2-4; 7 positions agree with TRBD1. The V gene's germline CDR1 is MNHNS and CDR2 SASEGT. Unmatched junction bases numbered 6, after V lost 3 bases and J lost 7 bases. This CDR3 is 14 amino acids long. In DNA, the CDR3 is TGTGCCAGCAGTGAGGGGACAGTAGCGAACATTCAGTACTTC. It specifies CASSEGTVANIQYF.

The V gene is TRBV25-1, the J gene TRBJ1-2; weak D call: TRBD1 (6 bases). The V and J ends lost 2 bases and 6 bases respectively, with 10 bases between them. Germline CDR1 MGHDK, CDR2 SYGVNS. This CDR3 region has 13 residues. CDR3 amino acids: CASSEAYRDGYTF. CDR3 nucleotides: TGTGCCAGCAGTGAAGCCTACAGGGATGGCTACACCTTC.

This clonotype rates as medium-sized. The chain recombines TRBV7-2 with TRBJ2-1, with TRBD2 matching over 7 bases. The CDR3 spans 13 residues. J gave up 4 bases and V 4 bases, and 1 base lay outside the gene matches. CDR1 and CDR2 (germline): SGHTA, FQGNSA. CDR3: CASSSAGYNEQFF. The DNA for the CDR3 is TGTGCCAGCAGCTCAGCGGGGTACAATGAGCAGTTCTTC.

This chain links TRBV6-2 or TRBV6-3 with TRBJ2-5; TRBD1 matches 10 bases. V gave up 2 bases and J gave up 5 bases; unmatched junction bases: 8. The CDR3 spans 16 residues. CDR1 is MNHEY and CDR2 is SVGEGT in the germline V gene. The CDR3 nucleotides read TGTGCCAGCAGTTACGGGAGACAGGGGGCCATTGAGACCCAGTACTTC. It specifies CASSYGRQGAIETQYF.